A selection of T cell receptor beta chains follows, all from one sample in a study of cytomegalovirus exposure and HLA in healthy donors. TCRdb's table, derived via immunoSEQ multiplex PCR, lists solely in-frame clones and lacks some. The table has 100,000 to 150,000 clones, roughly 17% seen once. The sample taken for sequencing was PBMCs. The receptors stem from a female donor in good health and CMV-seropositive. The CDR3 runs from the conserved cysteine through the conserved F or W. The D gene is left open where the match is weak. Size is stated for part of the rows, as once, few or many counts, or as a class when the clone is expanded.

J gene: TRBJ1-1
V gene: TRBV20-1
clone size: few
D gene: .
CDR3 protein: CSARGRTEAFF
CDR3 DNA: TGCAGTGCTAGGGGGCGCACTGAAGCTTTCTTT

J gene: TRBJ2-7
V gene: TRBV4-1
clone size: .
D gene: .
CDR3 protein: CASSQEQGGFEQYF
CDR3 DNA: TGCGCCAGCAGCCAAGAACAGGGAGGGTTCGAGCAGTACTTC

J gene: TRBJ2-5
V gene: TRBV7-7
clone size: few
D gene: .
CDR3 protein: CASSCNRVPQETQYF
CDR3 DNA: TGTGCCAGCAGCTGCAACAGGGTTCCCCAAGAGACCCAGTACTTC

J gene: TRBJ1-2
V gene: TRBV2
clone size: .
D gene: .
CDR3 protein: CASRPTGMYGYTF
CDR3 DNA: TGTGCCAGCAGACCTACAGGGATGTATGGCTACACCTTC

J gene: TRBJ1-5
V gene: TRBV15
clone size: few
D gene: .
CDR3 protein: CATSRTGPDQPQHF
CDR3 DNA: TGTGCCACCAGCAGAACAGGTCCCGATCAGCCCCAGCATTTT

J gene: TRBJ1-1
V gene: TRBV30
clone size: .
D gene: TRBD1
CDR3 protein: CAWSEKRTGRNTEAFF
CDR3 DNA: TGTGCCTGGAGTGAAAAGCGGACAGGGAGAAACACTGAAGCTTTCTTT

J gene: TRBJ2-1
V gene: TRBV4-2
clone size: few
D gene: .
CDR3 protein: CASSQVLRGESNEQFF
CDR3 DNA: TGTGCCAGCAGCCAAGTCCTCCGTGGTGAGAGCAATGAGCAGTTCTTC

J gene: TRBJ2-5
V gene: TRBV2
clone size: once
D gene: TRBD2
CDR3 protein: CASLWREAYQETQYF
CDR3 DNA: TGTGCCAGCCTTTGGCGGGAGGCCTACCAAGAGACCCAGTACTTC

J gene: TRBJ2-7
V gene: TRBV20-1
clone size: .
D gene: .
CDR3 protein: CSARASGEQYF
CDR3 DNA: TGCAGTGCTAGAGCATCAGGGGAGCAGTACTTC

J gene: TRBJ2-7
V gene: TRBV29-1
clone size: few
D gene: .
CDR3 protein: CSASTPEGYEQYF
CDR3 DNA: TGCAGCGCCTCAACCCCTGAGGGCTACGAGCAGTACTTC

J gene: TRBJ2-2
V gene: TRBV6-5
clone size: .
D gene: .
CDR3 protein: CASAGPGELFF
CDR3 DNA: TGTGCCAGCGCGGGGCCCGGGGAGCTGTTTTTT

J gene: TRBJ2-7
V gene: TRBV18
clone size: .
D gene: TRBD1
CDR3 protein: CASSPRQGRTYEQYF
CDR3 DNA: TGTGCCAGCTCACCCCGACAGGGTCGCACCTACGAGCAGTACTTC

J gene: TRBJ2-3
V gene: TRBV7-2
clone size: few
D gene: TRBD1
CDR3 protein: CASSGSRGDTQYF
CDR3 DNA: TGTGCCAGCAGCGGTTCCAGGGGGGATACGCAGTATTTT

J gene: TRBJ1-2
V gene: TRBV28
clone size: .
D gene: .
CDR3 protein: CASSLVGSIANYGYTF
CDR3 DNA: TGTGCCAGCAGTTTAGTCGGTTCCATAGCTAACTATGGCTACACCTTC

J gene: TRBJ1-6
V gene: TRBV4-1
clone size: few
D gene: .
CDR3 protein: CASSKGEWGHGYNSPLHF
CDR3 DNA: TGCGCCAGCAGCAAAGGGGAATGGGGGCATGGCTATAATTCACCCCTCCACTTT

J gene: TRBJ1-1
V gene: TRBV7-9
clone size: few
D gene: .
CDR3 protein: CASSFTRAEAFF
CDR3 DNA: TGTGCCAGCAGCTTTACCAGGGCTGAAGCTTTCTTT

J gene: TRBJ2-5
V gene: TRBV28
clone size: few
D gene: TRBD2
CDR3 protein: CASISGGEETQYF
CDR3 DNA: TGTGCCAGCATTAGCGGGGGGGAAGAGACCCAGTACTTC

J gene: TRBJ2-1
V gene: TRBV9
clone size: few
D gene: TRBD2
CDR3 protein: CASSELAGKDHEQFF
CDR3 DNA: TGTGCCAGCAGTGAACTAGCGGGAAAGGATCATGAGCAGTTCTTC

J gene: TRBJ1-2
V gene: TRBV4-1
clone size: few
D gene: .
CDR3 protein: CASSQGLSRYGYTF
CDR3 DNA: TGCGCCAGCAGCCAAGGACTAAGCCGCTATGGCTACACCTTC

J gene: TRBJ2-3
V gene: TRBV12-5
clone size: few
D gene: .
CDR3 protein: CASGLGTVSDTQYF
CDR3 DNA: TGTGCTAGTGGTTTGGGGACAGTTTCAGATACGCAGTATTTT

J gene: TRBJ2-1
V gene: TRBV2
clone size: .
D gene: TRBD1
CDR3 protein: CASRDGTGLGNEQFF
CDR3 DNA: TGTGCCAGCAGGGACGGGACAGGTCTAGGCAATGAGCAGTTCTTC

J gene: TRBJ1-1
V gene: TRBV7-2
clone size: few
D gene: .
CDR3 protein: CASSPRYSLAFF
CDR3 DNA: TGTGCCAGCAGCCCCCGTTACAGCTTAGCTTTCTTT

J gene: TRBJ1-6
V gene: TRBV25-1
clone size: .
D gene: .
CDR3 protein: CASSERWGRSLTLHF
CDR3 DNA: TGTGCCAGCAGTGAAAGGTGGGGCAGGAGCTTAACTCTCCACTTT

J gene: TRBJ1-4
V gene: TRBV5-6
clone size: .
D gene: .
CDR3 protein: CASSLYSATNEKLFF
CDR3 DNA: TGTGCCAGCAGCTTATATAGTGCAACTAATGAAAAACTGTTTTTT

J gene: TRBJ1-1
V gene: TRBV7-9
clone size: .
D gene: .
CDR3 protein: CASSFQGNTEAFF
CDR3 DNA: TGTGCCAGCAGCTTCCAGGGAAACACTGAAGCTTTCTTT

J gene: TRBJ2-3
V gene: TRBV14
clone size: .
D gene: .
CDR3 protein: CASSRSLVDTQYF
CDR3 DNA: TGTGCCAGCAGCCGTAGTCTCGTGGATACGCAGTATTTT

J gene: TRBJ2-7
V gene: TRBV4-2
clone size: few
D gene: .
CDR3 protein: CASSQGYVGVVSNYEQYF
CDR3 DNA: TGTGCCAGCAGCCAAGGATATGTCGGGGTCGTCTCCAACTACGAGCAGTACTTC

J gene: TRBJ1-3
V gene: TRBV11-2
clone size: .
D gene: .
CDR3 protein: CASSFTGSDTIYF
CDR3 DNA: TGTGCCAGCAGCTTCACAGGGTCAGACACCATATATTTT

J gene: TRBJ2-7
V gene: TRBV7-2
clone size: few
D gene: TRBD2
CDR3 protein: CASSLSIAGGHREQYF
CDR3 DNA: TGTGCCAGCAGCTTAAGTATAGCGGGGGGGCACCGAGAGCAGTACTTC

J gene: TRBJ2-1
V gene: TRBV11-2
clone size: .
D gene: TRBD2
CDR3 protein: CASSLGGGEQFF
CDR3 DNA: TGTGCCAGCAGCTTAGGCGGGGGGGAGCAGTTCTTC

J gene: TRBJ2-5
V gene: TRBV7-2
clone size: .
D gene: TRBD1
CDR3 protein: CASSGQGFQETQYF
CDR3 DNA: TGTGCCAGCAGCGGACAGGGCTTCCAAGAGACCCAGTACTTC

J gene: TRBJ2-7
V gene: TRBV28
clone size: few
D gene: .
CDR3 protein: CASRRGQTYEQYF
CDR3 DNA: TGTGCCAGCAGGCGGGGCCAAACCTACGAGCAGTACTTC

J gene: TRBJ2-1
V gene: TRBV5-4
clone size: .
D gene: TRBD2
CDR3 protein: CASSWTSGSNEQFF
CDR3 DNA: TGTGCCAGCAGCTGGACTAGCGGGAGCAATGAGCAGTTCTTC

J gene: TRBJ1-4
V gene: TRBV6-7
clone size: .
D gene: TRBD1
CDR3 protein: CASSYSFRQGANEKLFF
CDR3 DNA: TGTGCCAGCAGTTACTCCTTCAGACAGGGTGCTAATGAAAAACTGTTTTTT

J gene: TRBJ2-7
V gene: TRBV28
clone size: .
D gene: TRBD1
CDR3 protein: CASSYTTGQGGITYEQYF
CDR3 DNA: TGTGCCAGCAGTTATACAACGGGACAGGGGGGTATAACCTACGAGCAGTACTTC

J gene: TRBJ2-1
V gene: TRBV7-3
clone size: few
D gene: TRBD2
CDR3 protein: CASSPGTSGVNEQFF
CDR3 DNA: TGTGCCAGCAGCCCTGGGACTAGCGGAGTCAATGAGCAGTTCTTC

J gene: TRBJ2-7
V gene: TRBV7-9
clone size: .
D gene: .
CDR3 protein: CASSPRGYYEQYF
CDR3 DNA: TGTGCCAGCAGCCCCCGGGGGTACTACGAGCAGTACTTC

J gene: TRBJ2-1
V gene: TRBV27
clone size: .
D gene: TRBD2
CDR3 protein: CASSPTVSGGADGEQFF
CDR3 DNA: TGTGCCAGCAGTCCCACCGTTAGCGGGGGGGCCGACGGTGAGCAGTTCTTC

J gene: TRBJ1-5
V gene: TRBV5-5
clone size: few
D gene: .
CDR3 protein: CASSLSGNNQPQHF
CDR3 DNA: TGTGCCAGCAGCTTGTCAGGGAACAATCAGCCCCAGCATTTT

J gene: TRBJ1-2
V gene: TRBV6-1
clone size: few
D gene: .
CDR3 protein: CASSKTYRSGYTF
CDR3 DNA: TGTGCCAGCAGTAAAACTTACAGGAGTGGCTACACCTTC

J gene: TRBJ1-3
V gene: TRBV6-6
clone size: .
D gene: .
CDR3 protein: CASSYSTGLRGNTIYF
CDR3 DNA: TGTGCCAGCAGTTACTCGACAGGACTTCGCGGAAACACCATATATTTT

J gene: TRBJ2-1
V gene: TRBV6-4
clone size: .
D gene: TRBD1
CDR3 protein: CASSVKGADNEQFF
CDR3 DNA: TGTGCCAGCAGTGTAAAGGGGGCGGACAATGAGCAGTTCTTC

J gene: TRBJ2-3
V gene: TRBV18
clone size: .
D gene: TRBD1
CDR3 protein: CASSLIWDGQGASTDTQYF
CDR3 DNA: TGTGCCAGCTCACTGATATGGGATGGACAGGGGGCTAGCACAGATACGCAGTATTTT

J gene: TRBJ2-3
V gene: TRBV7-9
clone size: .
D gene: .
CDR3 protein: CASHRDTDTQYF
CDR3 DNA: TGTGCCAGCCACAGGGATACAGATACGCAGTATTTT

J gene: TRBJ2-1
V gene: TRBV30
clone size: .
D gene: TRBD2
CDR3 protein: CAWRMGLAGEAWGNEQFF
CDR3 DNA: TGTGCCTGGAGGATGGGGCTAGCGGGAGAGGCTTGGGGCAATGAGCAGTTCTTC

J gene: TRBJ2-5
V gene: TRBV7-3
clone size: .
D gene: TRBD2
CDR3 protein: CASRERGLAETQYF
CDR3 DNA: TGTGCCAGCAGGGAGAGAGGACTAGCAGAGACCCAGTACTTC

J gene: TRBJ1-1
V gene: TRBV6-5
clone size: .
D gene: .
CDR3 protein: CASSYRAGASTEAFF
CDR3 DNA: TGTGCCAGCAGTTACCGGGCAGGGGCCAGCACTGAAGCTTTCTTT

J gene: TRBJ2-3
V gene: TRBV27
clone size: .
D gene: TRBD2
CDR3 protein: CASSSLLFLSGISTDTQYF
CDR3 DNA: TGTGCCAGCAGTTCCTTACTTTTCTTGAGCGGGATAAGCACAGATACGCAGTATTTT

J gene: TRBJ2-1
V gene: TRBV4-3
clone size: .
D gene: .
CDR3 protein: CASSQRLDNYNEQFF
CDR3 DNA: TGCGCCAGCAGCCAAAGGCTGGACAACTACAATGAGCAGTTCTTC

J gene: TRBJ2-1
V gene: TRBV30
clone size: .
D gene: .
CDR3 protein: CAWSLHEQFF
CDR3 DNA: TGTGCCTGGAGTCTCCATGAGCAGTTCTTC

J gene: TRBJ1-2
V gene: TRBV10-3
clone size: .
D gene: .
CDR3 protein: CAISSSEQGMGGYTF
CDR3 DNA: TGTGCCATCTCCTCCAGCGAGCAGGGAATGGGCGGCTACACCTTC

J gene: TRBJ2-7
V gene: TRBV10-3
clone size: .
D gene: TRBD2
CDR3 protein: CAMGAAGGRHEQYF
CDR3 DNA: TGTGCCATGGGCGCGGCGGGGGGCCGGCACGAGCAGTACTTC

J gene: TRBJ2-3
V gene: TRBV30
clone size: few
D gene: .
CDR3 protein: CAWDTVGGETDTQYF
CDR3 DNA: TGTGCCTGGGATACCGTCGGGGGAGAGACCGATACGCAGTATTTT

J gene: TRBJ2-3
V gene: TRBV12-5
clone size: .
D gene: TRBD1
CDR3 protein: CASAIAGTGATDTQYF
CDR3 DNA: TGTGCTAGTGCCATTGCCGGGACAGGTGCCACAGATACGCAGTATTTT

J gene: TRBJ2-1
V gene: TRBV4-1
clone size: .
D gene: .
CDR3 protein: CASSLPRSGKDNEQFF
CDR3 DNA: TGCGCCAGCAGCCTCCCTCGTAGCGGAAAGGACAATGAGCAGTTCTTC

J gene: TRBJ1-1
V gene: TRBV7-8
clone size: few
D gene: .
CDR3 protein: CASSLGAGDTEAFF
CDR3 DNA: TGTGCCAGCAGCTTAGGGGCAGGGGACACTGAAGCTTTCTTT